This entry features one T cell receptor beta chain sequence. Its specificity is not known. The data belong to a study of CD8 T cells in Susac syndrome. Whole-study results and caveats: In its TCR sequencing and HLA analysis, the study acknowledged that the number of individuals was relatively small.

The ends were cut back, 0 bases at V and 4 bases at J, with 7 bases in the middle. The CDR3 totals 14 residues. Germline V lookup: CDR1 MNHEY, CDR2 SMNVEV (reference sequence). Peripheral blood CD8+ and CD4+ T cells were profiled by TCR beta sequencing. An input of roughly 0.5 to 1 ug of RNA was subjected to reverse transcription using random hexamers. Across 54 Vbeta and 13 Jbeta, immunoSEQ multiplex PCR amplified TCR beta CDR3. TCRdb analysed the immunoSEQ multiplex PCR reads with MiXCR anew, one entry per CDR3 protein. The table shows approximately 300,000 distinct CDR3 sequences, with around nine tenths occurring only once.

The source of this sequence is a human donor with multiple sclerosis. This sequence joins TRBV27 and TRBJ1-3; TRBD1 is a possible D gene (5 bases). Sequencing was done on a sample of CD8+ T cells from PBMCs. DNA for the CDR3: TGTGCCAGCAGTTTATCCAGGGCCGGAAACACCATATATTTT. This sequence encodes CASSLSRAGNTIYF.